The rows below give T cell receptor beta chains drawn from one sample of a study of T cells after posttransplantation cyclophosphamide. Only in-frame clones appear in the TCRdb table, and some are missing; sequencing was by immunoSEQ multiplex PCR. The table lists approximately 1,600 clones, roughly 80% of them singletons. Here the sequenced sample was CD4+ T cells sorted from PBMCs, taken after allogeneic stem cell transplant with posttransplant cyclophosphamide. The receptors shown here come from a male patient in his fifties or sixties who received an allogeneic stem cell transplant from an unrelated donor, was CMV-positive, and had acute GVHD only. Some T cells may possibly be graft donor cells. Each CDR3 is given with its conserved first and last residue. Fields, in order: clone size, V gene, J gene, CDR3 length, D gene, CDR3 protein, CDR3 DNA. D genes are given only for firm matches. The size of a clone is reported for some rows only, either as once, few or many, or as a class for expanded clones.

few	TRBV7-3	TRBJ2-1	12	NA	CASSSTGNEQFF	TGTGCCAGCAGTAGTACAGGGAATGAGCAGTTCTTC
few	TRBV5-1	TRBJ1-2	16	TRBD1	CASSLTTRQGLFGYTF	TGCGCCAGCAGCCTTACCACTCGACAGGGGTTATTTGGCTACACCTTC
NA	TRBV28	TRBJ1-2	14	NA	CASSLGLGNYGYTF	TGTGCCAGCAGTTTGGGCTTAGGAAACTATGGCTACACCTTC
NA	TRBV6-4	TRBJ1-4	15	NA	CASAGNRPTNEKLFF	TGTGCCAGCGCGGGAAACAGACCAACTAATGAAAAACTGTTTTTT
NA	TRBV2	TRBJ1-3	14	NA	CASSGQLSGNTIYF	TGTGCCAGCAGCGGACAGCTCTCTGGAAACACCATATATTTT
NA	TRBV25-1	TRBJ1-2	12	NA	CASQEGYYGYTF	TGTGCCAGCCAGGAAGGTTACTATGGCTACACCTTC
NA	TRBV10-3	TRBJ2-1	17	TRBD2	CAISEWGEAGGINEQFF	TGTGCCATCAGTGAGTGGGGAGAAGCGGGGGGGATTAATGAGCAGTTCTTC
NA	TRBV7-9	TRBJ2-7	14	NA	CASGDIRGAGEQYF	TGTGCCAGCGGGGACATTCGGGGGGCGGGCGAGCAGTACTTC
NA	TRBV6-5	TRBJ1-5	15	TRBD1	CASSYSQGGNQPQHF	TGTGCCAGCAGTTACTCGCAGGGGGGCAATCAGCCCCAGCATTTT
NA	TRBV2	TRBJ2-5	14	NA	CASSEGGGRETQYF	TGTGCCAGCAGTGAAGGGGGGGGCCGGGAGACCCAGTACTTC
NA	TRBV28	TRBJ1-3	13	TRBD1	CASPDRGGNTIYF	TGTGCCAGCCCAGACAGGGGAGGAAACACCATATATTTT
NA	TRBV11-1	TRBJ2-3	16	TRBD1	CASSLGTGVNTDTQYF	TGTGCCAGCAGTCTAGGGACAGGGGTGAACACAGATACGCAGTATTTT
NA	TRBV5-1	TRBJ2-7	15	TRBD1	CASSLLPGQGYEQYF	TGCGCCAGCAGCTTGCTCCCGGGACAGGGCTACGAGCAGTACTTC
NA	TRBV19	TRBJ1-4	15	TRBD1	CASSHQGATNEKLFF	TGTGCCAGTAGTCATCAGGGGGCAACTAATGAAAAACTGTTTTTT
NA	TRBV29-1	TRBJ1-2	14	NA	CSPRPSDSSYGYTF	TGCAGCCCCCGACCATCGGACAGCTCCTATGGCTACACCTTC
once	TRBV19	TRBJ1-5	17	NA	CASSAYLGRLGNQPQHF	TGTGCCAGTAGTGCTTACCTCGGGAGATTAGGCAATCAGCCCCAGCATTTT
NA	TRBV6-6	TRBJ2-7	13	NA	CASSPTRSYEQYF	TGTGCCAGCAGTCCTACCCGCTCCTACGAGCAGTACTTC
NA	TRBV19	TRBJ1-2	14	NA	CASSQAGPIYGYTF	TGTGCCAGTAGCCAAGCGGGACCGATCTATGGCTACACCTTC
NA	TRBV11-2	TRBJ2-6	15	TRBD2	CASSLSGTGANVLTF	TGTGCCAGCAGCCTTAGCGGGACTGGGGCCAACGTCCTGACTTTC
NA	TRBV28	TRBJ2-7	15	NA	CASSPPRQAAGEQYF	TGTGCCAGCAGTCCCCCTCGACAGGCGGCGGGCGAGCAGTACTTC
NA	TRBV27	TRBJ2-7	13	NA	CASSHRYSYEQYF	TGTGCCAGCAGTCACAGGTACTCCTACGAGCAGTACTTC
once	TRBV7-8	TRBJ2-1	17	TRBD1	CASSSGQGAEIYNEQFF	TGTGCCAGCAGCTCTGGACAGGGGGCGGAGATCTACAATGAGCAGTTCTTC
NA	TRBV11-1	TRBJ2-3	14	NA	CASSHRVGTDTQYF	TGTGCCAGCAGCCACAGGGTCGGCACAGATACGCAGTATTTT
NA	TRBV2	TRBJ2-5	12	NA	CASSEGGETQYF	TGTGCCAGCAGTGAGGGGGGAGAGACCCAGTACTTC
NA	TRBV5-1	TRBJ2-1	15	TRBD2	CASSLAGGPRNEQFF	TGCGCCAGCAGCCTAGCGGGGGGGCCCCGAAATGAGCAGTTCTTC
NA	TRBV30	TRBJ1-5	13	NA	CAWSGQGNQPQHF	TGTGCCTGGAGTGGGCAGGGCAATCAGCCCCAGCATTTT
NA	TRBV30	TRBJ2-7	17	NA	CAWSAPPRLGRTYEQYF	TGTGCCTGGAGTGCGCCCCCTCGTCTAGGAAGAACCTACGAGCAGTACTTC
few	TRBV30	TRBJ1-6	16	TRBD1	CAWGLAGGTYNSPLHF	TGTGCCTGGGGTCTGGCAGGGGGGACCTATAATTCACCCCTCCACTTT
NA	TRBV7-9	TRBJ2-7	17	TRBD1	CASSLGWGTGAFYEQYF	TGTGCCAGCAGCTTAGGTTGGGGGACAGGGGCCTTCTACGAGCAGTACTTC
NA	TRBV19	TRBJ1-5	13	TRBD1	CASRTGRYQPQHF	TGTGCCAGTCGGACAGGGAGGTATCAGCCCCAGCATTTT